The present T cell receptor beta chain was sequenced within a study of cytomegalovirus exposure and HLA in healthy donors. Study-level points and caveats: Available immune exposure information was restricted to CMV serostatus only. In presence/absence analyses, roughly uniform sequencing depth across donors was assumed.

Primers included in the PCR were 60 Vbeta and 13 Jbeta primers. Per the original methods: An analysis that came later counted 70 million to 100 million unique TCR beta chains, around 12 million shared. The repertoire was sequenced with immunoSEQ multiplex PCR; TCRdb's copy has only in-frame clones and lacks some. D and trimming come from the DNA, and the V and J calls and clone size come from that table. Of some 160,000 clones listed, 70% to 80% are singletons. This clone was found once. Its antigen remains unidentified. V lost 7 bases to trimming and J lost 6 bases, with 10 bases between them. The CDR3 contains 12 residues. Germline loops: CDR1 MNHNS, CDR2 SASEGT.

Material: PBMCs. The V and J genes are TRBV6-1 and TRBJ1-5, with D tentatively TRBD1 (5 bases). The TCR sequence derives from a woman aged 40 to 50 in good health and CMV-seronegative. The CDR3 coding sequence is TGTGCCAGCATGGAGGGGATTCAGCCCCAGCATTTT. Amino acids: CASMEGIQPQHF.